This T cell receptor (beta chain) was found in a study of shared clonotypes between healthy human individuals. Study outcomes and limitations: The study sampled only blood, and tissue repertoires likely differ.

Comment on this clone: Its antigen is currently unknown.

Assay: immunoSEQ multiplex PCR; the TCRdb copy retains only in-frame clones and omits some. The repertoire holds around 510,000 clones, roughly 79% seen once, with around 12% in the top ten. The CDR3 extends over 12 amino acids. Germline loops: CDR1 MDHEN, CDR2 SYDVKM. V is TRBV28 and J is TRBJ2-5; D uncertain. The end of the DNA aligns better with TRBJ2-7, so the J call may be wrong. The sequence was obtained from a woman aged 40 to 49 in good health. Some clones in this sample may be carry-over from other donors' samples. The sample consisted of PBMCs. CDR3 region: CASTRSSYEQYF. The CDR3 bases are TGTGCCAGCACCCGGAGTTCCTACGAGCAGTACTTC.